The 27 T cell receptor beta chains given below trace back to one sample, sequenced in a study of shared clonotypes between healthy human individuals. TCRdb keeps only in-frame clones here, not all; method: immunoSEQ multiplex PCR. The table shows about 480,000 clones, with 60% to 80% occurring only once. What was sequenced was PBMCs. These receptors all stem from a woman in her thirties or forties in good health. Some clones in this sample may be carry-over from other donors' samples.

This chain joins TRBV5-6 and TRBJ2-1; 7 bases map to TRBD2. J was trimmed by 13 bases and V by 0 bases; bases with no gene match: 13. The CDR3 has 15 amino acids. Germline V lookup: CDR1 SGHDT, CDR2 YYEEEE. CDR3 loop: CASSLVGLVAASQFF. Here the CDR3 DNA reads TGTGCCAGCAGCTTGGTCGGACTAGTAGCGGCATCCCAGTTCTTC.

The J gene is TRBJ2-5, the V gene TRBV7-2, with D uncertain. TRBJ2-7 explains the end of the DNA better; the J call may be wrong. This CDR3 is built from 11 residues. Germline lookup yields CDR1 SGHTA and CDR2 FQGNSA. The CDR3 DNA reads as TGTGCCAGCAGCCGCAGTGACGAGCAGTACTTC. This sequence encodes CASSRSDEQYF.

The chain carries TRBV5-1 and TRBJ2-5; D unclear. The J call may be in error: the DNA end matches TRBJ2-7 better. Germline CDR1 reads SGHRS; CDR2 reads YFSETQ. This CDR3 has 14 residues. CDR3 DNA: TGCGCCAGCAGCTTTGGCCAGGCCACTGGCGAGCAGTACTTC. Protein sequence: CASSFGQATGEQYF.

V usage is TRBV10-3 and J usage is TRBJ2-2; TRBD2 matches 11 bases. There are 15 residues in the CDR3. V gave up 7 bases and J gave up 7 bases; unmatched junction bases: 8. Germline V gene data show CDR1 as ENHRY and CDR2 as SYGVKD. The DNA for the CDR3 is TGTGCCATCACCGAACTAGCGGGAGCTCTCGGGGAGCTGTTTTTT. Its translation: CAITELAGALGELFF.

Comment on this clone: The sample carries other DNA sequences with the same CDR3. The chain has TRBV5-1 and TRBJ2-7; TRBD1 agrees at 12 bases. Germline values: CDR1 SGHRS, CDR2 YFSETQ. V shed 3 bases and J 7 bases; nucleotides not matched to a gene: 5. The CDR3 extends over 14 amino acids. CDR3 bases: TGCGCCAGCAGCTCGGGACAGGGGGCGAGGGAGCAGTACTTC. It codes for CASSSGQGAREQYF.

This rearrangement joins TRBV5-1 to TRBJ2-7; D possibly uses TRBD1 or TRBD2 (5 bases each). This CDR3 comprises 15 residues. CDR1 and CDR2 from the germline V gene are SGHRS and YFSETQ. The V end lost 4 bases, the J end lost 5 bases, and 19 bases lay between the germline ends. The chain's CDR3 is CASSPQQTGAHEQYF. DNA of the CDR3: TGCGCCAGCAGCCCTCAGCAGACCGGGGCCCACGAGCAGTACTTC. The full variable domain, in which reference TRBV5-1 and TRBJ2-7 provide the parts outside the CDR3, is KAGVTQTPRYLIKTRGQQVTLSCSPISGHRSVSWYQQTPGQGLQFLFEYFSETQRNKGNFPGRFSGRQFSNSRSEMNVSTLELGDSALYLCASSPQQTGAHEQYFGPGTRLTVT.

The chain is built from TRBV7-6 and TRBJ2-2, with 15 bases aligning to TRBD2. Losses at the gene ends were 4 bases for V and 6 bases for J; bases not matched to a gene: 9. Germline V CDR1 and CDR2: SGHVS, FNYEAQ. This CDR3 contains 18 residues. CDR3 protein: CASSSQPGLAGGSGELFF. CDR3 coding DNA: TGTGCCAGCAGCTCCCAGCCGGGACTAGCGGGAGGTTCCGGGGAGCTGTTTTTT.

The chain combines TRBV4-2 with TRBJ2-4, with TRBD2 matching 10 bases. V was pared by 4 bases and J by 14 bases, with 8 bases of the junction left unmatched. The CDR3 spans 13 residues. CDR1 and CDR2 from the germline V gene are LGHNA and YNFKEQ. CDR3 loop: CASSRGLAGDKYF. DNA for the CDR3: TGTGCCAGCAGCCGGGGGCTAGCGGGAGACAAGTACTTC.

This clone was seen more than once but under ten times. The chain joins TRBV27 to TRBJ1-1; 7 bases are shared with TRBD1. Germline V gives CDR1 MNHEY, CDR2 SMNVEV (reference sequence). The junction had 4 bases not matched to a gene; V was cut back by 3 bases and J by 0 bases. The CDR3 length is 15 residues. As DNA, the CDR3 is TGTGCCAGCAGTTTCAGGGGGGGATTGAACACTGAAGCTTTCTTT. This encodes CASSFRGGLNTEAFF.

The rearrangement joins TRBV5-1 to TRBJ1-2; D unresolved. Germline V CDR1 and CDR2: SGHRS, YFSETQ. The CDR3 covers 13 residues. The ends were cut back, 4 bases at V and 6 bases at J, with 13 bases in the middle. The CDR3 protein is CASSQQGLDGYTF. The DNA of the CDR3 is TGCGCCAGCAGCCAACAAGGATTGGATGGCTACACCTTC.

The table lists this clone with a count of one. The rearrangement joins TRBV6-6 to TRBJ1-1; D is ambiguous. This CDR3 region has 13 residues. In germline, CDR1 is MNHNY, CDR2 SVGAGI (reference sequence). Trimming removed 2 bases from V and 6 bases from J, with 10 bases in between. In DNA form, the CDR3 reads TGTGCCAGCAGTTACCGCCTTGGCTCTGAAGCTTTCTTT. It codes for CASSYRLGSEAFF.

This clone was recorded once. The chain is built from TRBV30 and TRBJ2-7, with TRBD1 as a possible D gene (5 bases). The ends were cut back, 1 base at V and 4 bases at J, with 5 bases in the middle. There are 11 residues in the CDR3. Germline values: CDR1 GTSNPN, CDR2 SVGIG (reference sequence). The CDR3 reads CAWSDRYEQYF. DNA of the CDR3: TGTGCCTGGAGTGACAGGTACGAGCAGTACTTC.

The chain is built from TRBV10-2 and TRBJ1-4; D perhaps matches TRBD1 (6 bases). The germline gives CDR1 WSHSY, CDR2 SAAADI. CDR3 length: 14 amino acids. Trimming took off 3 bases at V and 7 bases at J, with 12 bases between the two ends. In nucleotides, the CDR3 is TGCGCCAGCAGTGAAACAGGGAGGGCTGAAAAACTGTTTTTT. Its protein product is CASSETGRAEKLFF.

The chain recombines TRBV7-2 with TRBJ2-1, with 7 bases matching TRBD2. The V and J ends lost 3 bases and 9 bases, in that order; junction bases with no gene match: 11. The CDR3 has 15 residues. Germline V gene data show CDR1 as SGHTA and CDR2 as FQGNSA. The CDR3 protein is CASSFSFWASGEQFF. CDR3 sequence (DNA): TGTGCCAGCAGCTTCTCCTTTTGGGCTAGCGGTGAGCAGTTCTTC. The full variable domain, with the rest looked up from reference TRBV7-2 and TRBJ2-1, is GAGVSQSPSNKVTEKGKDVELRCDPISGHTALYWYRQSLGQGLEFLIYFQGNSAPDKSGLPSDRFSAERTGGSVSTLTIQRTQQEDSAVYLCASSFSFWASGEQFFGPGTRLTVL.

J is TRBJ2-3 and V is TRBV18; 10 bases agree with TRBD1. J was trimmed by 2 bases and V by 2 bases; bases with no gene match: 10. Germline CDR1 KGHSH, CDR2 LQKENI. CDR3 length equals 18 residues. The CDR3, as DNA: TGTGCCAGCTCACCAGAGATTCAGGGGACAGGGGTCACAGATACGCAGTATTTT. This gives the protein CASSPEIQGTGVTDTQYF.

CDR3 DNA: TGTGCCAGTAGTCCCCTCTCCGGGACTCGAGAGACCCAGTACTTC. Its protein product is CASSPLSGTRETQYF. V is TRBV19 and J is TRBJ2-5, with D tentatively TRBD2 (6 bases). The V gene lost 5 bases and the J gene lost 4 bases, with 17 bases spanning the gap. The CDR3 has 15 residues. The V gene's germline CDR1 is LNHDA and CDR2 SQIVND (reference sequence).

The CDR3 nucleotides are TGTGCCAGCCTGCGGGACAGGGGGACTGAAGCTTTCTTT. It encodes CASLRDRGTEAFF. The chain has TRBV7-8 and TRBJ1-1; 11 bases match TRBD1. Trimming at V came to 8 bases and at J to 5 bases, leaving 4 bases not matched to a gene. CDR3 length equals 13 residues. Germline values: CDR1 SGHVS, CDR2 FQNEAQ.

The CDR3 nucleotides read TGTGCCAGCAGTTTCCGCTTAGGAGAGACCCAGTACTTC. Translated, it gives CASSFRLGETQYF. V and J are TRBV6-6 and TRBJ2-5; unclear D gene. The CDR3 covers 13 residues. CDR1 and CDR2 (germline): MNHNY, SVGAGI (reference sequence). V gave up 4 bases and J gave up 4 bases, with 10 bases separating them.

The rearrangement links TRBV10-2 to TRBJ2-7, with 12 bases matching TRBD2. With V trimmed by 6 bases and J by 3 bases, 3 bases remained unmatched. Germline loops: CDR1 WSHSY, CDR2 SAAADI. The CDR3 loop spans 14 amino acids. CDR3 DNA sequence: TGCGCCAGCAGCGGACTAGCGGGACACTACGAGCAGTACTTC. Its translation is CASSGLAGHYEQYF.

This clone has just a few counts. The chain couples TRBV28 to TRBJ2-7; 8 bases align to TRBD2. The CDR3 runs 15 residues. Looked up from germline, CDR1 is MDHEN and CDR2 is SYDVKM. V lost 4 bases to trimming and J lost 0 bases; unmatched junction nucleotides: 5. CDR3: CASSSPGLGSYEQYF. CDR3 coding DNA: TGTGCCAGCAGTTCCCCGGGACTAGGCTCCTACGAGCAGTACTTC.

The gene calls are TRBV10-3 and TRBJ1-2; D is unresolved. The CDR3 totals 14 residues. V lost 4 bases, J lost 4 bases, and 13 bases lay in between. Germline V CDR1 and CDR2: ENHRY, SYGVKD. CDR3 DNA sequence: TGTGCCATCAGTGGTGGCAGCGAGTTCTATGGCTACACCTTC. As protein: CAISGGSEFYGYTF.

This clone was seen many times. CDR3 nucleotide sequence: TGTGCCAGCAGCCCCGCGGCAGTCGAAAAACTGTTTTTT. It yields the protein CASSPAAVEKLFF. The chain joins TRBV7-2 to TRBJ1-4; D is ambiguous. Germline CDR1 SGHTA, CDR2 FQGNSA. Trimming pared 5 bases from V and 8 bases from J, leaving 12 bases between. The length of the CDR3 is 13 residues.

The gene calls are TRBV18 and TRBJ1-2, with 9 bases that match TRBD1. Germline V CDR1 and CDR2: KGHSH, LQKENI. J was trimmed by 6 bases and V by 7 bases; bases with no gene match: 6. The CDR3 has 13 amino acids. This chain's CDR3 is CASYPGQGHGYTF. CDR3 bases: TGTGCCAGCTATCCGGGACAGGGACATGGCTACACCTTC.

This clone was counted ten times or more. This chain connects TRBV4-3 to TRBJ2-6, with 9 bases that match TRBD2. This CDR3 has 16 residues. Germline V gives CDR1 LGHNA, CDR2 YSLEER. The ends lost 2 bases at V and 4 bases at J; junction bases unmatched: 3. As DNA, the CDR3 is TGCGCCAGCAGCCAATCTAGCGGGACCGGGGCCAACGTCCTGACTTTC. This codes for CASSQSSGTGANVLTF.

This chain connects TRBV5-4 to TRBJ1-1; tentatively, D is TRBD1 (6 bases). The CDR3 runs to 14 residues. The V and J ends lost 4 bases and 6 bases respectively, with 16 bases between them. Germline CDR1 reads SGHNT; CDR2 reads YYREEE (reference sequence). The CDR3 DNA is TGTGCCAGCAGCCAAGGGGGGGGGCAAGCTGAAGCTTTCTTT. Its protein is CASSQGGGQAEAFF.

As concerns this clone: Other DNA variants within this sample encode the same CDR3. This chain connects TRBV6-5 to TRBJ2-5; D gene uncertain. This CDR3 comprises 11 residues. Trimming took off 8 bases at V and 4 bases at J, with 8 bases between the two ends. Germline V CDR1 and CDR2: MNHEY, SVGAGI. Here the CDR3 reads CASGRGETQYF. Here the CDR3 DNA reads TGTGCCAGCGGAAGAGGAGAGACCCAGTACTTC.

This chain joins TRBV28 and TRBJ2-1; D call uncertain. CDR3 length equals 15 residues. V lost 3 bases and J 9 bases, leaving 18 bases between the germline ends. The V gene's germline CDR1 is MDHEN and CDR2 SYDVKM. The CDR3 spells CASSFPDRVRGEQFF. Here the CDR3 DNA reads TGTGCCAGCAGTTTTCCCGACCGGGTGCGAGGTGAGCAGTTCTTC.